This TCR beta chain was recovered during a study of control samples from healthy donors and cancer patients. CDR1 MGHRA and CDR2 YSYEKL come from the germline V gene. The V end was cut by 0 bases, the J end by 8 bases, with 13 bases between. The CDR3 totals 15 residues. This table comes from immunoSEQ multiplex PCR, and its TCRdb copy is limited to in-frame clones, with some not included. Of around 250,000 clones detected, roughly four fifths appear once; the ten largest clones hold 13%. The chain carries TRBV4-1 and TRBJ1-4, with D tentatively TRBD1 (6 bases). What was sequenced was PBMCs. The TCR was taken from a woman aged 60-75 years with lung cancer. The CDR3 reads CASSQDGSRGEKLFF. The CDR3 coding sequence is TGCGCCAGCAGCCAAGATGGAAGCAGGGGCGAAAAACTGTTTTTT.